Listed below are T cell receptor beta chains from one sample, sequenced in a study of blood T cell repertoires in COVID-19. TCRdb keeps only in-frame clones here, not all; method: immunoSEQ multiplex PCR. The profile shows 150,000 to 200,000 clones, roughly 88% of them singletons. What was sequenced was PBMCs or T cells enriched from blood (not recorded which). The receptors come from a man aged 65 to 85 who had been exposed to COVID-19. Each CDR3 is given with its conserved first and last residue. The D gene is left open where the match is weak. Only some rows state a clone size, as once, few, many or a class for expanded clones.

size,J,D,V,CDR3,DNA
-,TRBJ1-1,-,TRBV28,CASSLEEEKLNTEAFF,TGTGCCAGCAGTTTAGAGGAGGAAAAGTTGAACACTGAAGCTTTCTTT
once,TRBJ1-6,-,TRBV5-1,CASSLDGNPQIPLHF,TGCGCCAGCAGCTTGGACGGGAACCCCCAGATACCCCTCCACTTT
-,TRBJ2-2,-,TRBV19,CASQGTLRSGELFF,TGTGCCTCCCAGGGGACCTTGCGATCCGGGGAGCTGTTTTTT
few,TRBJ2-3,-,TRBV29-1,CSVGGMVDTQYF,TGCAGCGTTGGAGGGATGGTAGATACGCAGTATTTT
-,TRBJ1-5,-,TRBV12-3/TRBV12-4,CASSTDSNQPQHF,TGTGCCAGCAGTACAGATAGCAATCAGCCCCAGCATTTT
-,TRBJ1-2,-,TRBV12-3/TRBV12-4,CASSQGGNYGYTF,TGTGCCAGCAGTCAAGGAGGGAACTATGGCTACACCTTC
-,TRBJ1-1,TRBD1,TRBV7-2,CASSAYRGNTEAFF,TGTGCCAGCAGCGCCTACAGGGGGAACACTGAAGCTTTCTTT
-,TRBJ2-2,-,TRBV11-2,CASSLLASNTGELFF,TGTGCCAGCAGCTTGTTAGCCTCGAACACCGGGGAGCTGTTTTTT
-,TRBJ2-7,TRBD1,TRBV4-2,CASSQDGTGAYEQYF,TGTGCCAGCAGCCAAGACGGGACAGGGGCCTACGAGCAGTACTTC
-,TRBJ2-3,-,TRBV5-5,CASSYSPAAGTDTQYF,TGTGCCAGCAGTTACTCCCCGGCGGCTGGCACAGATACGCAGTATTTT
few,TRBJ2-1,TRBD1,TRBV5-1,CASSRAWDRDILEQFF,TGCGCCAGCAGCAGAGCCTGGGACAGGGATATATTAGAGCAGTTCTTC
-,TRBJ1-1,-,TRBV7-8,CASSLGQNTEAFF,TGTGCCAGCAGCCTGGGACAGAACACTGAAGCTTTCTTT
once,TRBJ1-2,-,TRBV19,CASSASRGGYGYTF,TGTGCCAGTAGTGCCTCGAGGGGGGGCTATGGCTACACCTTC
few,TRBJ1-5,-,TRBV12-2,CASRLNVRGPNQPQHF,TGTGCAAGTCGCTTAAACGTGAGGGGGCCCAATCAGCCCCAGCATTTT
-,TRBJ2-7,TRBD1,TRBV5-1,CASSDRAYEQYF,TGCGCCAGCTCGGACAGGGCCTACGAGCAGTACTTC
once,TRBJ1-1,TRBD1,TRBV5-1,CASSLTAGGTEAFF,TGCGCCAGCAGCTTGACGGCAGGGGGCACTGAAGCTTTCTTT
-,TRBJ1-1,TRBD1,TRBV3-1/TRBV3-2,CASSPYRGSTEAFF,TGTGCCAGCAGCCCATACAGGGGTTCAACTGAAGCTTTCTTT
-,TRBJ2-7,-,TRBV29-1,CSVGDSYEQYF,TGCAGCGTCGGCGACAGCTACGAGCAGTACTTC
-,TRBJ1-6,-,TRBV6-1,CASSEWGRVVSPLHF,TGTGCCAGCAGTGAATGGGGCAGGGTTGTCTCACCCCTCCACTTT
-,TRBJ1-5,TRBD1,TRBV18,CASSAINRGQGNQPQHF,TGTGCCAGCTCAGCGATAAACAGGGGACAAGGCAATCAGCCCCAGCATTTT
-,TRBJ1-1,TRBD1,TRBV5-1,CASSFGTGAMNTEAFF,TGCGCCAGCAGCTTCGGGACAGGAGCCATGAACACTGAAGCTTTCTTT
-,TRBJ1-2,TRBD1,TRBV28,CASSFYTGGSGYTF,TGTGCCAGCAGTTTTTATACAGGGGGCTCTGGCTACACCTTC
once,TRBJ1-1,TRBD1,TRBV28,CASTPSGQGMTEAFF,TGTGCCAGCACCCCGTCCGGACAGGGGATGACTGAAGCTTTCTTT
once,TRBJ1-1,-,TRBV18,CASSPPNQGRMNTEAFF,TGTGCCAGCTCACCACCTAACCAGGGGAGAATGAACACTGAAGCTTTCTTT
-,TRBJ2-7,TRBD1,TRBV11-3,CASSLGQGEQYF,TGTGCCAGCAGCCTGGGACAGGGGGAGCAGTACTTC
-,TRBJ1-2,TRBD1,TRBV27,CASTKGQGLNYGYTF,TGTGCCAGCACAAAAGGACAGGGGTTAAACTATGGCTACACCTTC
-,TRBJ2-5,TRBD2,TRBV7-2,CASSTNLAGGPATETQYF,TGTGCCAGCAGTACCAATCTAGCGGGGGGGCCAGCCACAGAGACCCAGTACTTC
-,TRBJ2-7,-,TRBV7-2,CASSLYRVGEQYF,TGTGCCAGCAGCCTGTACAGGGTAGGGGAGCAGTACTTC
-,TRBJ1-2,-,TRBV30,CAWSRAGINYGYTF,TGTGCCTGGAGTAGGGCAGGGATTAACTATGGCTACACCTTC
-,TRBJ2-4,TRBD1,TRBV28,CASSSYVWDRGHLAKNIQYF,TGTGCCAGCAGTTCTTACGTGTGGGACAGGGGGCATCTGGCCAAAAACATTCAGTACTTC
-,TRBJ1-5,-,TRBV6-5,CASSTTGNQPQHF,TGTGCCAGCAGTACGACAGGTAATCAGCCCCAGCATTTT
-,TRBJ1-5,-,TRBV27,CASSPTALVNQPQHF,TGTGCCAGCAGCCCCACAGCCTTGGTCAATCAGCCCCAGCATTTT
-,TRBJ1-1,-,TRBV10-3,CAIREDTEAFF,TGTGCCATCCGAGAGGACACTGAAGCTTTCTTT
-,TRBJ2-3,TRBD1,TRBV2,CASSDRVVDTQYF,TGTGCCAGCAGCGACAGGGTGGTAGATACGCAGTATTTT
-,TRBJ1-2,-,TRBV28,CASSLSGQGGRYTF,TGTGCCAGCAGTTTGTCAGGGCAGGGTGGGCGCTACACCTTC
-,TRBJ1-2,TRBD1,TRBV15,CATSVDRGNYGYTF,TGTGCCACCAGCGTAGACAGGGGGAACTATGGCTACACCTTC
-,TRBJ2-1,TRBD1,TRBV3-1/TRBV3-2,CASSQKGTGGNEQFF,TGTGCCAGCAGCCAAAAGGGGACAGGGGGCAATGAGCAGTTCTTC
-,TRBJ2-5,-,TRBV7-2,CASSLSGYQETQYF,TGTGCCAGCAGCTTATCAGGGTACCAAGAGACCCAGTACTTC
-,TRBJ1-2,TRBD1,TRBV4-3,CASSQDWRGPNGYTF,TGCGCCAGCAGCCAAGATTGGAGGGGGCCTAACGGCTACACCTTC
-,TRBJ2-2,-,TRBV6-2/TRBV6-3,CASSYSRAPNTGELFF,TGTGCCAGCAGTTACTCGCGGGCCCCGAACACCGGGGAGCTGTTTTTT
-,TRBJ2-1,TRBD2,TRBV19,CASTREVGLAGNEQFF,TGTGCCAGTACTAGAGAGGTGGGGCTAGCGGGTAATGAGCAGTTCTTC
few,TRBJ1-2,TRBD1,TRBV10-1,CASGTEINYGYTF,TGCGCCAGCGGGACAGAAATTAACTATGGCTACACCTTC